These T cell receptor beta chains were read from a single sample in a study of human T cells and chemical hapten exposure. TCRdb redid the calling of the RACE reads with MiXCR, one entry per CDR3 protein. Among about 110,000 distinct CDR3 sequences listed, 9.5% to 12% were seen once. Material: whole blood, obtained in connection with sensitization to the hapten diphenylcyclopropenone (DPC). The receptors come from a middle-aged woman with alopecia areata. Some clones in this sample may be carry-over from other donors' samples. Both conserved end residues are part of each CDR3.

CDR3aa: CASSPYSTGDEQFF
len: 14
v_gene: TRBV5-4
j_gene: TRBJ2-1

CDR3aa: CASSQEAGQFYEQYF
len: 15
v_gene: TRBV4-1
j_gene: TRBJ2-7

CDR3aa: CASRNNHREEQYF
len: 13
v_gene: TRBV6-5
j_gene: TRBJ2-7

CDR3aa: CASSLGLAGAGLQETQYF
len: 18
v_gene: TRBV7-8
j_gene: TRBJ2-5

CDR3aa: CAISESRPNTLLNTEAFF
len: 18
v_gene: TRBV10-3
j_gene: TRBJ1-1

CDR3aa: CASSRPSRGNTEAFF
len: 15
v_gene: TRBV7-8
j_gene: TRBJ1-1

CDR3aa: CASSYGGETQYF
len: 12
v_gene: TRBV6-6
j_gene: TRBJ2-5

CDR3aa: CASSTRQREAFF
len: 12
v_gene: TRBV7-9
j_gene: TRBJ1-1

CDR3aa: CASSLGGGGNYNEQFF
len: 16
v_gene: TRBV28
j_gene: TRBJ2-1

CDR3aa: CAWRAVGGSTGELFF
len: 15
v_gene: TRBV30
j_gene: TRBJ2-2

CDR3aa: CASSPRSGDTQYF
len: 13
v_gene: TRBV7-2
j_gene: TRBJ2-3

CDR3aa: CSALRLAGGRETQYF
len: 15
v_gene: TRBV20-1
j_gene: TRBJ2-5

CDR3aa: CASSQVSSSGGYNEQFF
len: 17
v_gene: TRBV4-3
j_gene: TRBJ2-1

CDR3aa: CASSLSDSFNTEAFF
len: 15
v_gene: TRBV27
j_gene: TRBJ1-1

CDR3aa: CAWNPVRGEQYF
len: 12
v_gene: TRBV30
j_gene: TRBJ2-7

CDR3aa: CASSPAGGSVFGEQFF
len: 16
v_gene: TRBV7-2
j_gene: TRBJ2-1

CDR3aa: CSVDFAGVGEQYF
len: 13
v_gene: TRBV29-1
j_gene: TRBJ2-7

CDR3aa: CASSLGPQTVSNQPQHF
len: 17
v_gene: TRBV12-3/TRBV12-4
j_gene: TRBJ1-5

CDR3aa: CASSPDRERQPQHF
len: 14
v_gene: TRBV7-2
j_gene: TRBJ1-5

CDR3aa: CASSPRGGAYNEQFF
len: 15
v_gene: TRBV12-3/TRBV12-4
j_gene: TRBJ2-1

CDR3aa: CASTHSPSTGGFGELFF
len: 17
v_gene: TRBV5-5
j_gene: TRBJ2-2

CDR3aa: CASSSGTGTYGYTF
len: 14
v_gene: TRBV27
j_gene: TRBJ1-2

CDR3aa: CSVGRQGDEQYF
len: 12
v_gene: TRBV29-1
j_gene: TRBJ2-7

CDR3aa: CSGGTGIYNEQFF
len: 13
v_gene: TRBV29-1
j_gene: TRBJ2-1

CDR3aa: CATNPTRGGTDTQYF
len: 15
v_gene: TRBV19
j_gene: TRBJ2-3

CDR3aa: CASSRTYYEQYF
len: 12
v_gene: TRBV13
j_gene: TRBJ2-7

CDR3aa: CASSVDSADTQYF
len: 13
v_gene: TRBV6-1
j_gene: TRBJ2-3

CDR3aa: CASSQASSIFSGANVLTF
len: 18
v_gene: TRBV4-2
j_gene: TRBJ2-6

CDR3aa: CASSSTQGVTGELFF
len: 15
v_gene: TRBV11-3
j_gene: TRBJ2-2

CDR3aa: CASSIRTSGPYNEQFF
len: 16
v_gene: TRBV13
j_gene: TRBJ2-1

CDR3aa: CASSLGPSNYGYTF
len: 14
v_gene: TRBV12-3/TRBV12-4
j_gene: TRBJ1-2

CDR3aa: CASKFALAGTREQFF
len: 15
v_gene: TRBV6-2/TRBV6-3
j_gene: TRBJ2-1

CDR3aa: CSVLEGANSYGYTF
len: 14
v_gene: TRBV20-1
j_gene: TRBJ1-2

CDR3aa: CASSYRNSQPLLYYGYTF
len: 18
v_gene: TRBV6-2/TRBV6-3
j_gene: TRBJ1-2

CDR3aa: CASSFDGGTDTQYF
len: 14
v_gene: TRBV11-2
j_gene: TRBJ2-3

CDR3aa: CSAVRGSQAGELFF
len: 14
v_gene: TRBV20-1
j_gene: TRBJ2-2

CDR3aa: CASSRGGAGQETQYF
len: 15
v_gene: TRBV12-3/TRBV12-4
j_gene: TRBJ2-5

CDR3aa: CASSGQGPLPNQPQHF
len: 16
v_gene: TRBV2
j_gene: TRBJ1-5

CDR3aa: CASSGGQGYEQYF
len: 13
v_gene: TRBV5-1
j_gene: TRBJ2-7

CDR3aa: CASSSGTSGNQPQHF
len: 15
v_gene: TRBV11-2
j_gene: TRBJ1-5

CDR3aa: CSARDPSGRAGEQFF
len: 15
v_gene: TRBV20-1
j_gene: TRBJ2-1

CDR3aa: CASSLRARREQYF
len: 13
v_gene: TRBV12-3/TRBV12-4
j_gene: TRBJ2-7

CDR3aa: CASGLLQEQFF
len: 11
v_gene: TRBV12-5
j_gene: TRBJ2-1

CDR3aa: CASSSGQGVDEQYF
len: 14
v_gene: TRBV13
j_gene: TRBJ2-7

CDR3aa: CASSLRQGSPLHF
len: 13
v_gene: TRBV6-2/TRBV6-3
j_gene: TRBJ1-6

CDR3aa: CASSRGTPGLAGVETQYF
len: 18
v_gene: TRBV7-2
j_gene: TRBJ2-5

CDR3aa: CASSGRPGQPNNEQFF
len: 16
v_gene: TRBV5-1
j_gene: TRBJ2-1

CDR3aa: CSLGTGPPLYGYTF
len: 14
v_gene: TRBV29-1
j_gene: TRBJ1-2

CDR3aa: CASSQDGGSSGGTVGETQYF
len: 20
v_gene: TRBV4-2
j_gene: TRBJ2-5

CDR3aa: CASSSQQGAQEAFF
len: 14
v_gene: TRBV19
j_gene: TRBJ1-1

CDR3aa: CASSPRGLTGELFF
len: 14
v_gene: TRBV11-2
j_gene: TRBJ2-2

CDR3aa: CASSLSGATNEKLFF
len: 15
v_gene: TRBV7-9
j_gene: TRBJ1-4

CDR3aa: CASSPDQRTDTQYF
len: 14
v_gene: TRBV7-9
j_gene: TRBJ2-3